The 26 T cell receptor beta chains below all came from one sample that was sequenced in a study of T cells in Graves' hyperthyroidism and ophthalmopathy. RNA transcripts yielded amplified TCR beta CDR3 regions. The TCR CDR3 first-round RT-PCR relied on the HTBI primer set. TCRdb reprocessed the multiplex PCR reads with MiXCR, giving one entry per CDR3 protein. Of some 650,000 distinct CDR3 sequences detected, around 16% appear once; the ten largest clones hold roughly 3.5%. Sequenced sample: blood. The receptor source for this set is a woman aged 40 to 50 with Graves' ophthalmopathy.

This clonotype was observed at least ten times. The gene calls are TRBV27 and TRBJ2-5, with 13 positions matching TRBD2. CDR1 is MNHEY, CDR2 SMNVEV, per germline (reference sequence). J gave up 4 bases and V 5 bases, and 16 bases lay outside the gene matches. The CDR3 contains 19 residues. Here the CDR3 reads CASSPRLAGGKYTRETQYF. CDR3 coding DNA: TGTGCCAGCAGTCCCCGACTAGCGGGAGGCAAATATACGAGAGAGACCCAGTACTTC.

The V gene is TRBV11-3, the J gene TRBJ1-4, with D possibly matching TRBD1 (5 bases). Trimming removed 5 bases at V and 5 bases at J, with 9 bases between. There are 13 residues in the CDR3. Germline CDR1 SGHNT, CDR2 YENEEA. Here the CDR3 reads CASSGGSNEKLFF. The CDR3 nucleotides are TGTGCCAGCAGCGGGGGTTCGAATGAAAAACTGTTTTTT.

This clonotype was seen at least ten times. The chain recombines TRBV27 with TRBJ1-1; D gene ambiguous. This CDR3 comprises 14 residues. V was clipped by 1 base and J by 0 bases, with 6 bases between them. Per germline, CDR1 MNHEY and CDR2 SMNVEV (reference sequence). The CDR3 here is CASSLWQVNTEAFF. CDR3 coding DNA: TGTGCCAGCAGTTTATGGCAGGTGAACACTGAAGCTTTCTTT.

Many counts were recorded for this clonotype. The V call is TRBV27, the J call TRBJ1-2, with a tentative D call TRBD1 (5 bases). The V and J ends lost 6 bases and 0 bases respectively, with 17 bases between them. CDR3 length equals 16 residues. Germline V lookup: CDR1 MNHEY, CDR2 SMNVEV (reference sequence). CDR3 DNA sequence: TGTGCCAGCAGCCCAGGGATAAGGGCCGCTAACTATGGCTACACCTTC. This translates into CASSPGIRAANYGYTF.

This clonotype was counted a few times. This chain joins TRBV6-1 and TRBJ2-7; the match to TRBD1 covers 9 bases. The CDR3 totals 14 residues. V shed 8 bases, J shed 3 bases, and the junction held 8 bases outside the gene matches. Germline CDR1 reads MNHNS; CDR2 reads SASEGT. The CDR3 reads CASRLGQGIYEQYF. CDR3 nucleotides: TGTGCCAGCCGGTTGGGACAGGGAATCTACGAGCAGTACTTC.

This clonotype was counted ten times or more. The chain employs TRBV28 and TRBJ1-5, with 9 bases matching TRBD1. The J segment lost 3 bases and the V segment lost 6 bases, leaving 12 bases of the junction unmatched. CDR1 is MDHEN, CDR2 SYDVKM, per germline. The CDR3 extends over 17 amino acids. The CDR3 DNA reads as TGTGCCAGCAGCACCAACCTCGGGACAGGGCTCAATCAGCCCCAGCATTTT. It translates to CASSTNLGTGLNQPQHF. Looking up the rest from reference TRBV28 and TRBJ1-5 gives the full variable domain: DVKVTQSSRYLVKRTGEKVFLECVQDMDHENMFWYRQDPGLGLRLIYFSYDVKMKEKGDIPEGYSVSREKKERFSLILESASTNQTSMYLCASSTNLGTGLNQPQHFGDGTRLSIL.

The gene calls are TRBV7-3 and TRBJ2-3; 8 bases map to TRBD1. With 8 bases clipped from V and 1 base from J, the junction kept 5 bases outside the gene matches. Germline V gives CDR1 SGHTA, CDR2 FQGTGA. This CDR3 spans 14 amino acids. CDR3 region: CASGDRRRTDTQYF. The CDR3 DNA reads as TGTGCCAGCGGGGACAGGCGGCGCACAGATACGCAGTATTTT. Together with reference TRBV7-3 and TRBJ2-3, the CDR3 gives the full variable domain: GAGVSQTPSNKVTEKGKYVELRCDPISGHTALYWYRQSLGQGPEFLIYFQGTGAADDSGLPNDRFFAVRPEGSVSTLKIQRTERGDSAVYLCASGDRRRTDTQYFGPGTRLTVL.

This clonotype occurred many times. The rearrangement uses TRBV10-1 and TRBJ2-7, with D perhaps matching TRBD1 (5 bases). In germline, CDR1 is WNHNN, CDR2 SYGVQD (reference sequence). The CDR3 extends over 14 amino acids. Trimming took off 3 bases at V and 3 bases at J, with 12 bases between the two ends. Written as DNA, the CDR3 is TGCGCCAGCAGTGATGGGGTAGGACACTACGAGCAGTACTTC. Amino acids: CASSDGVGHYEQYF.

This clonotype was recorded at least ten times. CDR3 sequence reads: CASRQAQNTEAFF. DNA for the CDR3: TGTGCCAGCAGACAGGCCCAGAACACTGAAGCTTTCTTT. The V gene is TRBV2, the J gene TRBJ1-1; tentatively, D is TRBD1 (5 bases). The CDR3 is 13 amino acids. Germline assignment: CDR1 SNHLY and CDR2 FYNNEI. Trimming shortened V by 6 bases and J by 1 base, and 9 bases separated the two germline ends.

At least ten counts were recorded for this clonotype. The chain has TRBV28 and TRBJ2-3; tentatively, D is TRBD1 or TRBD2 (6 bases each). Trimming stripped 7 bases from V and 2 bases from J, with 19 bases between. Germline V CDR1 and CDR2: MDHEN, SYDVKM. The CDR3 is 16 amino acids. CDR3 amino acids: CASTLGGGRLTDTQYF. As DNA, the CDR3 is TGTGCCAGCACCCTTGGAGGGGGGAGGCTCACAGATACGCAGTATTTT.

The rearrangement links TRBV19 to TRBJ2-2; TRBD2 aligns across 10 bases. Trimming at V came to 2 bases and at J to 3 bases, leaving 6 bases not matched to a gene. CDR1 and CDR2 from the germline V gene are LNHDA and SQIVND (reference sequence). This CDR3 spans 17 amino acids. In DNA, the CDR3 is TGTGCCAGTAGTATATCTCGGACTAGCGGTTACACCGGGGAGCTGTTTTTT. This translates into CASSISRTSGYTGELFF.

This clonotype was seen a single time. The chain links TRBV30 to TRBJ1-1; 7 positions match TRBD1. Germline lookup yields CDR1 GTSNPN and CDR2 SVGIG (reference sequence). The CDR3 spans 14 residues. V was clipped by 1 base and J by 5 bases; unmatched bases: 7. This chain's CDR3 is CAWSDEGGWTEAFF. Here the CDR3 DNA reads TGTGCCTGGAGTGATGAAGGGGGCTGGACTGAAGCTTTCTTT.

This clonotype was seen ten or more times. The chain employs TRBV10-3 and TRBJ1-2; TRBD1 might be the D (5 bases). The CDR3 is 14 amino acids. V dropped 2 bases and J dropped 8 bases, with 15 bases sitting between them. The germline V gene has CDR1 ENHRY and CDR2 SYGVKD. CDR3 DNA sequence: TGTGCCATCAGTGAGGGCAGGGACCGTGAGGGCTACACCTTC. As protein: CAISEGRDREGYTF.

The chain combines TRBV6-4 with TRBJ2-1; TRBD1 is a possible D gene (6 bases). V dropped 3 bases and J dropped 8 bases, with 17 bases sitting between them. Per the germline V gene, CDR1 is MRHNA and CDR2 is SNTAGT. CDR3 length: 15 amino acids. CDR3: CASSEDRPRGDEQFF. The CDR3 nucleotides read TGTGCCAGCAGTGAAGACAGGCCAAGAGGGGATGAGCAGTTCTTC.

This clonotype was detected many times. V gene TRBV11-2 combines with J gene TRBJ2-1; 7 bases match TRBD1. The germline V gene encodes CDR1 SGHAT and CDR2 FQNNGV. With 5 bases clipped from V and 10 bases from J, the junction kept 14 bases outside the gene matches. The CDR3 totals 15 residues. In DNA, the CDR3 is TGTGCCAGCAGCAGATTACGAGGGGGCCGAATGGAGCAGTTCTTC. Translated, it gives CASSRLRGGRMEQFF.

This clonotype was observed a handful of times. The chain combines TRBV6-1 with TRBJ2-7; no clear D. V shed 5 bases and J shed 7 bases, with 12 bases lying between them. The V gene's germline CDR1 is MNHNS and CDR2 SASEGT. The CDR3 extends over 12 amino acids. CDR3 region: CASSSQVREQYF. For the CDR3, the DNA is TGTGCCAGCAGTTCTCAGGTCCGGGAGCAGTACTTC.

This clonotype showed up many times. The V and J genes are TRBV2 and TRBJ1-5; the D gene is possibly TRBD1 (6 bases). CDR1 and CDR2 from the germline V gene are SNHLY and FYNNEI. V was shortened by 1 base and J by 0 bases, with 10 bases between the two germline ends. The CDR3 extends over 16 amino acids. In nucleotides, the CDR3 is TGTGCCAGCAGTGAAGGGACAGTTTATAGCAATCAGCCCCAGCATTTT. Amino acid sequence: CASSEGTVYSNQPQHF.

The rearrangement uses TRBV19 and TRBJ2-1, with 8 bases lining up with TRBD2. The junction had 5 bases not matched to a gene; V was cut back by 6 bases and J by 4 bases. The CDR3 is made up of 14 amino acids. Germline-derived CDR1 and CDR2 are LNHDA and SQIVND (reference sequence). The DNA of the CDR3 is TGTGCCAGTAGGGGGACTAGTCCTTACAATGAGCAGTTCTTC. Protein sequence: CASRGTSPYNEQFF.

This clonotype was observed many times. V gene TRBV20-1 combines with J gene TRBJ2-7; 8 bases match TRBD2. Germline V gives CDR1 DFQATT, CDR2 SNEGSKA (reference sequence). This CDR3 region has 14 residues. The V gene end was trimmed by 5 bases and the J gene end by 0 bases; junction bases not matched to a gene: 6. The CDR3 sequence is CSASSGGDSYEQYF. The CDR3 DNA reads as TGCAGTGCTTCCTCGGGAGGGGACTCCTACGAGCAGTACTTC.

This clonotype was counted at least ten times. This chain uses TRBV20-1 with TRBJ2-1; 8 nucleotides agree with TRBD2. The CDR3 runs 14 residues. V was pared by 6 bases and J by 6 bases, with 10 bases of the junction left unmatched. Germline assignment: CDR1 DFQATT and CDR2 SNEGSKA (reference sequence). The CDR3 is CSAQKSGRINEQFF. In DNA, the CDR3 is TGCAGTGCCCAGAAAAGCGGGAGAATCAATGAGCAGTTCTTC.

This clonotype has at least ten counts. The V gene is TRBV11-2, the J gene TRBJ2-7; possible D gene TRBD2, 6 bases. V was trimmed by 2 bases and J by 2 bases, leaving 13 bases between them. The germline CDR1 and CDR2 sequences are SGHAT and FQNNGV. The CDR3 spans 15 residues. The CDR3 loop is CASSLSGGGPYEQYF. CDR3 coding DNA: TGTGCCAGCAGCTTATCCGGGGGTGGCCCCTACGAGCAGTACTTC.

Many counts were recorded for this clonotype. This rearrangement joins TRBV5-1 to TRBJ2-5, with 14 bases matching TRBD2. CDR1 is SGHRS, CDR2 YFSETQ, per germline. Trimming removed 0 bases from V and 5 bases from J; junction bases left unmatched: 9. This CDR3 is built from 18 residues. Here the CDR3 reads CASSLVAGLAGVGETQYF. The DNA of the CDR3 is TGCGCCAGCAGCTTGGTGGCGGGACTAGCGGGAGTAGGTGAGACCCAGTACTTC.

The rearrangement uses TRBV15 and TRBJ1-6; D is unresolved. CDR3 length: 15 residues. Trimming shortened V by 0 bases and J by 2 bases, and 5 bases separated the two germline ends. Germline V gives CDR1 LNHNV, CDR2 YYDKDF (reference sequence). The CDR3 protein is CATSRDSAYNSPLHF. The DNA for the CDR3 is TGTGCCACCAGCAGAGATTCCGCCTATAATTCACCCCTCCACTTT.

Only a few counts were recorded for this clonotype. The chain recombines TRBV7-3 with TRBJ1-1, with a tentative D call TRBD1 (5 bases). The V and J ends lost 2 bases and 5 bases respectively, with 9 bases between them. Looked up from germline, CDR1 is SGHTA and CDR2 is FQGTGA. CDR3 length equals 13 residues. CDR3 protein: CASSLWAGTEAFF. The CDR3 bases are TGTGCCAGCAGCTTATGGGCAGGGACTGAAGCTTTCTTT.

The CDR3 sequence is CSVGRQGIYGYTF. The CDR3 DNA follows: TGCAGCGTTGGTCGGCAGGGTATCTATGGCTACACCTTC. The rearrangement uses TRBV29-1 and TRBJ1-2; D perhaps matches TRBD1 (5 bases). The germline CDR1 and CDR2 sequences are SQVTM and ANQGSEA. This CDR3 contains 13 residues. Trimming took 4 bases from V and 4 from J, leaving 13 bases between them. Using reference TRBV29-1 and TRBJ1-2 for the parts outside the CDR3, the full variable domain is SAVISQKPSRDICQRGTSLTIQCQVDSQVTMMFWYRQQPGQSLTLIATANQGSEATYESGFVIDKFPISRPNLTFSTLTVSNMSPEDSSIYLCSVGRQGIYGYTFGSGTRLTVV.

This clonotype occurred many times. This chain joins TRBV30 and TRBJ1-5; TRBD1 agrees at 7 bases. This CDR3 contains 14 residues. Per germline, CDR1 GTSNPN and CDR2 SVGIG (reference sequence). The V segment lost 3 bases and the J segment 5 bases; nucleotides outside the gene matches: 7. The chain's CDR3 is CAWSGTAIDQPQHF. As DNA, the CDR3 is TGTGCCTGGAGCGGGACAGCCATCGATCAGCCCCAGCATTTT.